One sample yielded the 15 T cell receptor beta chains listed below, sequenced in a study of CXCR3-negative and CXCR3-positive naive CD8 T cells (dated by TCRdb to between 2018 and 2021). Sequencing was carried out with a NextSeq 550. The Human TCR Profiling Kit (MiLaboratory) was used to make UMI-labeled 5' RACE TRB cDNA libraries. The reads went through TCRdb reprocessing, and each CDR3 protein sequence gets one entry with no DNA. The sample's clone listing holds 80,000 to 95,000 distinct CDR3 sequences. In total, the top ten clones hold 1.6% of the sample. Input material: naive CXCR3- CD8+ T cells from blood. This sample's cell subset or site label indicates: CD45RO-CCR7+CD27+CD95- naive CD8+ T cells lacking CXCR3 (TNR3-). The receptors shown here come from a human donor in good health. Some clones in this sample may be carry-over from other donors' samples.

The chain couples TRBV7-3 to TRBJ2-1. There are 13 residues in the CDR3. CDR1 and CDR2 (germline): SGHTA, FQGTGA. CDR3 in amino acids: CASEDGSYNEQFF.

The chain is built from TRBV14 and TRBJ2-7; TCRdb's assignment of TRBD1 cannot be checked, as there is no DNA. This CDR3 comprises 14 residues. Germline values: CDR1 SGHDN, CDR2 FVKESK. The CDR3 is CASSPGHYSYEQYF.

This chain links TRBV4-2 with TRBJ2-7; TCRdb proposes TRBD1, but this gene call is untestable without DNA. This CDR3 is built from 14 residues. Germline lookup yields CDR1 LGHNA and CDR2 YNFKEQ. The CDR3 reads CASSQTTGSYEQYF.

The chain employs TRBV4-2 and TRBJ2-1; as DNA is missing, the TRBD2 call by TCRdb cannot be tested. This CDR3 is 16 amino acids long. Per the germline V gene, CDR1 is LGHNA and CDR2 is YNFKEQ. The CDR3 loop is CASSQPTSGGYNEQFF.

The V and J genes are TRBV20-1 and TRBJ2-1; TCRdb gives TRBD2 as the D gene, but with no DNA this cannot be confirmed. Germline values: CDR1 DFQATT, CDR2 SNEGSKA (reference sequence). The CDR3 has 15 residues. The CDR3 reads CSALLAGGLPNEQFF.

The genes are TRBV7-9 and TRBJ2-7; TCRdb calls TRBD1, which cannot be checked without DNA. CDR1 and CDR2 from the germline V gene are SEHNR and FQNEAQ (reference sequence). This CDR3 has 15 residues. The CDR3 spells CASSLARAPAYEQYF.

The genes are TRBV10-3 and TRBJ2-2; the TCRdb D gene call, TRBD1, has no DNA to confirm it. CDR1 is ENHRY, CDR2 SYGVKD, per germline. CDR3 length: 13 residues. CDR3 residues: CAISSSGTGELFF.

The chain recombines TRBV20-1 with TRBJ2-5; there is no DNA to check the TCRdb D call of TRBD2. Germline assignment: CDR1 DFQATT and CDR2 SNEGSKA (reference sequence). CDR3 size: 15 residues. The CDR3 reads CRAPSRRGGLETQYF.

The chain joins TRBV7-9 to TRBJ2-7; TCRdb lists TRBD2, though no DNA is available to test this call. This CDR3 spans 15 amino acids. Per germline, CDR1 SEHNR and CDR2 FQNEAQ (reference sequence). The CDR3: CASSPRVAGYYEQYF. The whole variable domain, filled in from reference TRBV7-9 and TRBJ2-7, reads DTGVSQNPRHKITKRGQNVTFRCDPISEHNRLYWYRQTLGQGPEFLTYFQNEAQLEKSRLLSDRFSAERPKGSFSTLEIQRTEQGDSAMYLCASSPRVAGYYEQYFGPGTRLTVT.

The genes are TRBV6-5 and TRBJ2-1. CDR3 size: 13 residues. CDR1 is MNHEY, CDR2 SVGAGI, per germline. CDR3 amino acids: CASSSRLTLEQFF.

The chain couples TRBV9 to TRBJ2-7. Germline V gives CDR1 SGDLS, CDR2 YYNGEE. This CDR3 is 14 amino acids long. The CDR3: CASSVGSESYEQYF.

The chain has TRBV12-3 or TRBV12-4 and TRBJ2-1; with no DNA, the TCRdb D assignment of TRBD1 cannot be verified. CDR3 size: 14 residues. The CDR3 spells CASSPVGGYNEQFF.

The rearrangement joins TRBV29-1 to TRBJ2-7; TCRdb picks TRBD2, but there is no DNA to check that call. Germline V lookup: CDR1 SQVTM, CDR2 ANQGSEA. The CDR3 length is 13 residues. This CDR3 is CSAYGENDYEQYF.

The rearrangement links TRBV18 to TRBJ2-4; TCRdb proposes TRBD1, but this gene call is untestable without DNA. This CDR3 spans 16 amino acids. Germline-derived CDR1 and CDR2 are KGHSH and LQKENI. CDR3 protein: CASSPGTGPAKNIQYF.

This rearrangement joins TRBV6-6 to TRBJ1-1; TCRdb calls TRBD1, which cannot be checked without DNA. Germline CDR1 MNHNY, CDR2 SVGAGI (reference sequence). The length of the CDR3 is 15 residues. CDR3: CASTEWDSLNTEAFF.